The entry below gives a single T cell receptor (beta chain) sequence along with its context. V lost 5 bases, J lost 2 bases, and 16 bases lay in between. This CDR3 region has 15 residues. Per the germline V gene, CDR1 is SEHNR and CDR2 is FQNEAQ (reference sequence). Anyone with autoimmune disease history or systemic immunosuppression was excluded. Produced via immunoSEQ multiplex PCR; TCRdb's table is partial and in-frame only. This table has fewer than 80,000 clones, 70% to 90% appearing once. This record belongs to a study of OX40 agonist ivuxolimab in advanced cancers. The sequenced sample was CD4+ or CD8+ T cells sorted from blood, obtained in a trial of the OX40 agonist ivuxolimab. V and J are TRBV7-9 and TRBJ2-7, with D tentatively TRBD1 or TRBD2 (6 bases each). This clonotype originated in an adult with an advanced solid tumor such as melanoma, head and neck, liver or kidney cancer. For the CDR3, the DNA is TGTGCCAGCAGCCCACCTGGGGGGCTCACCTACGAGCAGTACTTC. This gives the protein CASSPPGGLTYEQYF.